This record concerns one TCR beta chain sequence. These data originate in a study of blood T cell repertoires in COVID-19. Across the study: PBMCs, B-cell-depleted T cells, or T cells provided the cDNA or gDNA that made up the material.

The CDR3 length is 16 residues. V gave up 3 bases and J gave up 0 bases, with 14 bases separating them. CDR1 MNHEY and CDR2 SMNVEV come from the germline V gene (reference sequence). Clinical history reported by participants formed the basis on which cohorts were assigned. The protocol was immunoSEQ multiplex PCR, while the TCRdb copy is restricted to in-frame clones and leaves out a portion. The table lists about 220,000 clones, around 90% of them singletons. The rearrangement uses TRBV27 and TRBJ1-2; D perhaps matches TRBD1 (5 bases). This receptor was taken from a woman aged 45-65 years with acute COVID-19. The sequenced sample was PBMCs or T cells enriched from blood (not recorded which). Here the CDR3 DNA reads TGTGCCAGCAGTTTCCGTCCAGGGACTTCTAACTATGGCTACACCTTC. Translation gives CASSFRPGTSNYGYTF.